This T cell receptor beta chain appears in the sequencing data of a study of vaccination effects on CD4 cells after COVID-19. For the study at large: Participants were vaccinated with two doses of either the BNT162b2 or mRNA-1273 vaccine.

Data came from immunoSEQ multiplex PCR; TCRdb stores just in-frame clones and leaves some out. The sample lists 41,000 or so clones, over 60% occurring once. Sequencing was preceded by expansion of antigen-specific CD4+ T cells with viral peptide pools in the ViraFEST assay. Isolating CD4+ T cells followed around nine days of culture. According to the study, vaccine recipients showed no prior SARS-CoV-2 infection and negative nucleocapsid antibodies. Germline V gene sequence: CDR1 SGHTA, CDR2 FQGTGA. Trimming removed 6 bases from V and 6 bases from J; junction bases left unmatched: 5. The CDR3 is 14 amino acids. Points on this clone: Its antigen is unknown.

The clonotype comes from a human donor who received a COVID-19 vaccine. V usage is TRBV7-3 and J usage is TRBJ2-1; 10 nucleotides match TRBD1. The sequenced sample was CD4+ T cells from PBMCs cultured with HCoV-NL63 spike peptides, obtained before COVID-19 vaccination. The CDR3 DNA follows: TGTGCCAGCAGTCCTAGGACAGGGGGCAATGAGCAGTTCTTC. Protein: CASSPRTGGNEQFF.